This T cell receptor (beta chain) was recorded in a study of T cell changes during pregnancy in multiple sclerosis. Method: immunoSEQ multiplex PCR; TCRdb's copy keeps in-frame clones and lacks some. The table lists roughly 70,000 clones, 90% to 95% of them singletons. The clonotype originates from a female donor with multiple sclerosis, enrolled in a pregnancy study. The sequencing here drew on peripheral blood, taken in the third trimester of pregnancy.

The CDR3 is CAWSVRWGVRLNEQYF. The CDR3 DNA follows: TGTGCCTGGAGTGTACGGTGGGGAGTTCGTCTCAACGAGCAGTACTTC. The chain couples TRBV30 to TRBJ2-7; D perhaps matches TRBD2 (5 bases). Trimming took 0 bases from V and 5 from J, leaving 20 bases between them. The germline gives CDR1 GTSNPN, CDR2 SVGIG (reference sequence). This CDR3 comprises 16 residues.